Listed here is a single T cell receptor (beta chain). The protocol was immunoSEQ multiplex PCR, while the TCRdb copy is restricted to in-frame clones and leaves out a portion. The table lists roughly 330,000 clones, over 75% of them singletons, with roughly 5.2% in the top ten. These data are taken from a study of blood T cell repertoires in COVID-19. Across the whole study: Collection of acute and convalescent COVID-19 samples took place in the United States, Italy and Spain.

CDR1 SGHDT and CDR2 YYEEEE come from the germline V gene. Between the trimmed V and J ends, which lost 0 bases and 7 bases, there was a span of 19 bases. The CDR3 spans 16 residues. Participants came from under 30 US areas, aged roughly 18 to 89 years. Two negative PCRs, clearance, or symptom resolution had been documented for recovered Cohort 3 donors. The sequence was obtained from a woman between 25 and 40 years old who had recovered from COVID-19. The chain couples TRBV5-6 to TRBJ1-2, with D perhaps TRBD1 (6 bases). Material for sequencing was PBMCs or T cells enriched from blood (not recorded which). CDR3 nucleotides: TGTGCCAGCAGCTTGGCCGCGCAGGGCAGGGGTAGTGGCTACACCTTC. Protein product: CASSLAAQGRGSGYTF.